Each of the 11 T cell receptor beta chains below was sequenced from the same sample in a study of cytomegalovirus exposure and HLA in healthy donors. Researchers ran the PCR with 60 Vbeta and 13 Jbeta primers. The method was immunoSEQ multiplex PCR; TCRdb's version includes in-frame clones alone and lacks a portion of them. This table holds 100,000 or so clones, approximately 14% found once. What was sequenced was PBMCs. The receptors shown here come from a female donor in good health and CMV-seronegative.

This clone was seen only a few times. The chain links TRBV25-1 to TRBJ2-7, with a weak D call TRBD2 (6 bases). V shed 7 bases and J shed 6 bases, with 13 bases lying between them. Germline assignment: CDR1 MGHDK and CDR2 SYGVNS. This CDR3 has 12 residues. The CDR3, as DNA: TGTGCCAGCACCCCAGGAGGGGCCGAGCAGTACTTC. The encoded protein is CASTPGGAEQYF.

This clone was picked up a small number of times. The chain recombines TRBV13 with TRBJ1-4; TRBD1 matches at 7 bases. V lost 2 bases and J lost 5; bases outside the gene matches: 11. The germline CDR1 and CDR2 sequences are PRHDT and FYEKMQ (reference sequence). The CDR3 has 17 amino acids. Written as DNA, the CDR3 is TGTGCCAGCAGCTTAAATCTCCCCCCGACAGGGAATGAAAAACTGTTTTTT. It translates to CASSLNLPPTGNEKLFF.

The table lists this clone with a count of one. V is TRBV27 and J is TRBJ2-3; 14 positions agree with TRBD2. V lost 5 bases, J lost 6 bases, and 4 bases stayed unmatched. This CDR3 has 15 residues. Germline CDR1 and CDR2: MNHEY and SMNVEV (reference sequence). The chain's CDR3 is CASSRLAGGPDTQYF. CDR3 DNA: TGTGCCAGCAGTCGACTAGCGGGAGGGCCTGATACGCAGTATTTT.

V and J are TRBV7-6 and TRBJ2-1, with 8 positions matching TRBD2. Germline CDR1 is SGHVS and CDR2 is FNYEAQ. The CDR3 totals 17 residues. The trim removed 0 bases at V and 5 bases at J, leaving 9 bases unmatched. The CDR3 sequence: CASSLAMGLAGNNEQFF. The CDR3 DNA follows: TGTGCCAGCAGCTTAGCTATGGGGCTAGCGGGCAACAATGAGCAGTTCTTC.

This clone appeared once. This chain joins TRBV30 and TRBJ2-1, with D perhaps TRBD2 (5 bases). V was trimmed by 1 base and J by 14 bases, leaving 15 bases between them. The V gene's germline CDR1 is GTSNPN and CDR2 SVGIG (reference sequence). The CDR3 consists of 12 residues. CDR3 nucleotides: TGTGCCTGGAGTGAAGATACTAGATCAGAGTTCTTC. The encoded protein is CAWSEDTRSEFF.

Points on this clone: The junction differs from germline at one of its ends, possibly a read error. V is TRBV7-2 and J is TRBJ2-4; 7 bases are shared with TRBD2. In germline, CDR1 is SGHTA, CDR2 FQGNSA. The CDR3 spans 16 residues. As DNA, the CDR3 is TGTGCCAGCAGTTTGGGGGGAGGGAGAAAGGGAAACATTCGGTACTTC. Its protein is CASSLGGGRKGNIRYF.

The rearrangement joins TRBV7-2 to TRBJ2-2, with 9 bases lining up with TRBD2. Losses at the gene ends were 1 base for V and 4 bases for J; bases not matched to a gene: 10. This CDR3 comprises 18 residues. Germline CDR1 reads SGHTA; CDR2 reads FQGNSA. This CDR3 reads CASSLVSLRSGGTGELFF. CDR3 DNA sequence: TGTGCCAGCAGCTTAGTTTCTCTACGTAGCGGGGGCACCGGGGAGCTGTTTTTT.

This clone was seen only a few times. This chain links TRBV5-6 with TRBJ1-2; 8 bases agree with TRBD1. J gave up 4 bases and V 2 bases, and 4 bases lay outside the gene matches. CDR1 and CDR2 (germline): SGHDT, YYEEEE. There are 14 residues in the CDR3. CDR3 DNA: TGTGCCAGCAGCTTAGCGGACAGGGTCTATGGCTACACCTTC. Amino acids: CASSLADRVYGYTF.

This clone was observed a handful of times. The chain has TRBV11-2 and TRBJ2-7; D perhaps matches TRBD1 (5 bases). The CDR3 runs 17 residues. CDR1 is SGHAT and CDR2 is FQNNGV in the germline V gene. V gave up 5 bases and J gave up 3 bases, with 23 bases separating them. The CDR3 here is CASSQFTIRDGIYEQYF. CDR3 coding DNA: TGTGCCAGCAGCCAATTCACGATCAGGGATGGGATCTACGAGCAGTACTTC.

In its sample, this clone was seen a few times. The CDR3 reads CASSVSMSNYGYTF. CDR3 nucleotides: TGTGCCAGCAGCGTATCAATGAGTAACTATGGCTACACCTTC. The chain is built from TRBV9 and TRBJ1-2; D remains ambiguous. The CDR3 extends over 14 amino acids. Germline CDR1 and CDR2: SGDLS and YYNGEE. The V end was cut by 1 base, the J end by 1 base, with 8 bases between.

Only a few counts were recorded for this clone. The gene calls are TRBV5-1 and TRBJ1-4; D gene uncertain. CDR1 and CDR2 from the germline V gene are SGHRS and YFSETQ. With 0 bases removed from V and 2 bases from J, the gap between germline ends came to 11 bases. The CDR3 runs to 16 residues. The CDR3 coding sequence is TGCGCCAGCAGCTTGGAGGTTGAAGCGACTAATGAAAAACTGTTTTTT. Encoded protein: CASSLEVEATNEKLFF.